This T cell receptor (beta chain) was sequenced for a study of blood T cell repertoires in COVID-19. The wider study: The United States, Italy and Spain provided the acute and convalescent COVID-19 samples. From T cells, B-cell-depleted T cells, or PBMCs came the material, which was cDNA or gDNA.

In the study's own analysis: Estimated nucleated cell counts came from reference gene primer amplification. The data were produced by immunoSEQ multiplex PCR, yet TCRdb's version contains in-frame clones alone and is incomplete. V, J and clone size are those of that table, while D and trimming were read from the DNA. The repertoire holds some 96,000 clones, with about 90% as singletons. The V end was cut by 2 bases, the J end by 1 base, with 9 bases between. This CDR3 has 15 amino acids. Germline CDR1 reads SGHNT; CDR2 reads YYREEE (reference sequence). Sequenced sample: peripheral blood. The rearrangement links TRBV5-4 to TRBJ2-2; possibly TRBD2 for D (5 bases). The origin of this receptor is a human donor in a cohort sampled during active COVID-19. The CDR3 DNA follows: TGTGCCAGCAGCTTTTTTAGCGTGAACACCGGGGAGCTGTTTTTT. Translating it yields CASSFFSVNTGELFF.